These 30 T cell receptor beta chains were all obtained from the same sample, sequenced in a study of cytomegalovirus exposure and HLA in healthy donors. It was with 60 Vbeta and 13 Jbeta primers that the PCR ran. TCRdb's copy holds only in-frame clones and misses some; the assay was immunoSEQ multiplex PCR. This sample has about 160,000 clones, with around three quarters found just once. Sequencing was performed on PBMCs. These receptors were collected from a woman aged 45-65 years in good health and CMV-seropositive.

The J gene is TRBJ2-7, the V gene TRBV18; 8 nucleotides align to TRBD1. With V trimmed by 4 bases and J by 0 bases, 5 bases remained unmatched. The CDR3 covers 15 residues. Germline CDR1 reads KGHSH; CDR2 reads LQKENI. The CDR3: CASSQDRVNSYEQYF. DNA for the CDR3: TGTGCCAGCTCACAGGACAGGGTCAACTCCTACGAGCAGTACTTC.

This chain links TRBV6-1 with TRBJ2-7, with D unclear. The length of the CDR3 is 13 residues. Trimming pared 2 bases from V and 6 bases from J, leaving 11 bases between. CDR1 is MNHNS and CDR2 is SASEGT in the germline V gene. The CDR3 loop reads CASSETRPGEQYF. DNA of the CDR3: TGTGCCAGCAGTGAAACACGGCCGGGCGAGCAGTACTTC.

V and J are TRBV7-2 and TRBJ2-1; D possibly corresponds to TRBD1 (5 bases). Per germline, CDR1 SGHTA and CDR2 FQGNSA. The CDR3 is 15 residues long. Trimming pared 5 bases from V and 2 bases from J, leaving 13 bases between. The CDR3 DNA follows: TGTGCCAGCAGCCCCGACAGAGCCGCCTACAATGAGCAGTTCTTC. Translated: CASSPDRAAYNEQFF.

The rearrangement uses TRBV7-2 and TRBJ1-1; TRBD1 is a possible D gene (5 bases). Deletions cut 2 bases from V and 3 bases from J, with 13 bases between. This CDR3 has 15 residues. The germline CDR1 and CDR2 sequences are SGHTA and FQGNSA. The CDR3 region has the DNA TGTGCCAGCAGCTTATCGAGGTGGGGGGACACTGAAGCTTTCTTT. Residues: CASSLSRWGDTEAFF.

This clone was picked up one time. The V and J genes are TRBV10-3 and TRBJ2-5, with D perhaps matching TRBD1 (7 bases). The tail of the sequence fits TRBJ2-7 better, so the J call may be wrong. The CDR3 contains 14 residues. Germline-derived CDR1 and CDR2 are ENHRY and SYGVKD. CDR3 bases: TGTGCCATCAGTGAGTCCAGGGGGGATTACGAGCAGTACTTC. This translates into CAISESRGDYEQYF.

The V and J genes are TRBV19 and TRBJ2-2; 8 bases are a match to TRBD1. The CDR3 has 18 amino acids. The germline V gene encodes CDR1 LNHDA and CDR2 SQIVND (reference sequence). Unmatched junction bases numbered 13, after V lost 7 bases and J lost 0 bases. The CDR3 here is CASIQDRGSAANTGELFF. Written as DNA, the CDR3 is TGTGCCAGTATTCAAGACAGGGGATCTGCGGCGAACACCGGGGAGCTGTTTTTT. Drawing the rest from reference TRBV19 and TRBJ2-2, the complete variable domain is DGGITQSPKYLFRKEGQNVTLSCEQNLNHDAMYWYRQDPGQGLRLIYYSQIVNDFQKGDIAEGYSVSREKKESFPLTVTSAQKNPTAFYLCASIQDRGSAANTGELFFGEGSRLTVL.

The chain has TRBV28 and TRBJ1-3; weak D call: TRBD1 (6 bases). The CDR3 totals 15 residues. From germline, CDR1 is MDHEN and CDR2 SYDVKM. The V end lost 4 bases, the J end lost 1 base, and 11 bases lay between the germline ends. DNA of the CDR3: TGTGCCAGCAGTTCCCCAGGGGAATCTGGAAACACCATATATTTT. Translation gives CASSSPGESGNTIYF.

This chain uses TRBV6-5 with TRBJ1-6; TRBD1 matches 7 bases. The CDR3 consists of 16 residues. Unmatched junction bases numbered 8, after V lost 0 bases and J lost 9 bases. Germline V gene data show CDR1 as MNHEY and CDR2 as SVGAGI. In DNA, the CDR3 is TGTGCCAGCAGTTACTCGATATTAACAGGGGTTTCACCCCTCCACTTT. Translating gives CASSYSILTGVSPLHF.

The chain combines TRBV10-3 with TRBJ1-1, with 10 bases fitting TRBD1. The CDR3 totals 16 residues. V shed 3 bases and J 5 bases; nucleotides not matched to a gene: 9. Germline values: CDR1 ENHRY, CDR2 SYGVKD. The CDR3 DNA reads TGTGCCATCAGTGACCGGGACAGGGGATTGGGGACTGAAGCTTTCTTT. As protein: CAISDRDRGLGTEAFF.

The chain links TRBV7-3 to TRBJ1-1; D may be TRBD1 (5 bases). CDR1 and CDR2 from the germline V gene are SGHTA and FQGTGA. CDR3 length equals 13 residues. V was trimmed by 4 bases and J by 4 bases, leaving 10 bases between them. CDR3 region: CASSYTRVTEAFF. The CDR3, as DNA: TGTGCCAGCAGCTATACCAGGGTCACTGAAGCTTTCTTT.

V is TRBV27 and J is TRBJ2-1, with 7 bases that match TRBD1. Germline CDR1 MNHEY, CDR2 SMNVEV (reference sequence). The trim removed 8 bases at V and 0 bases at J, leaving 7 bases unmatched. The length of the CDR3 is 15 residues. Here the CDR3 reads CASGRQGSSYNEQFF. CDR3 nucleotide sequence: TGTGCCAGCGGGAGACAGGGCAGCTCCTACAATGAGCAGTTCTTC.

The genes are TRBV10-2 and TRBJ2-7; 9 nucleotides align to TRBD2. The V gene's germline CDR1 is WSHSY and CDR2 SAAADI. CDR3 length: 17 amino acids. With 10 bases clipped from V and 4 bases from J, the junction kept 20 bases outside the gene matches. For the CDR3, the DNA is TGCGCCAACCGGGAAGAGACCCTGCTAGCGGGAATTTACGAGCAGTACTTC. Protein sequence: CANREETLLAGIYEQYF.

The V gene is TRBV27, the J gene TRBJ1-2; 7 nucleotides align to TRBD1. This CDR3 region has 14 residues. Germline V gene sequence: CDR1 MNHEY, CDR2 SMNVEV (reference sequence). The V gene end was trimmed by 5 bases and the J gene end by 5 bases; junction bases not matched to a gene: 8. The CDR3 DNA sequence: TGTGCCAGCAGTAGGGAAGGGACAGCTTATGGCTACACCTTC. This encodes CASSREGTAYGYTF.

The genes are TRBV6-6 and TRBJ1-3; no firm D call. From germline, CDR1 is MNHNY and CDR2 SVGAGI (reference sequence). V was shortened by 10 bases and J by 4 bases, with 17 bases between the two germline ends. This CDR3 is built from 14 residues. CDR3 residues: CATLARSGGNTIYF. Written as DNA, the CDR3 is TGTGCCACCCTCGCCCGTTCGGGAGGAAACACCATATATTTT.

V gene TRBV28 combines with J gene TRBJ2-7, with D unresolved. With 3 bases removed from V and 5 bases from J, the gap between germline ends came to 17 bases. CDR3 size: 15 residues. From germline, CDR1 is MDHEN and CDR2 SYDVKM. The CDR3 DNA is TGTGCCAGCAGTTTGGAAAACGAGGTATGGCACGAGCAGTACTTC. This codes for CASSLENEVWHEQYF.

This clone was seen once. V is TRBV25-1 and J is TRBJ2-2; possible D gene TRBD2, 6 bases. Germline loops: CDR1 MGHDK, CDR2 SYGVNS. The germline V and J ends were trimmed by 0 bases and 6 bases, with 8 bases remaining between them. The CDR3 totals 14 residues. The CDR3 spells CASSEYREPGELFF. The DNA of the CDR3 is TGTGCCAGCAGTGAATACCGGGAGCCCGGGGAGCTGTTTTTT.

This clone was found once. The chain is built from TRBV10-2 and TRBJ1-1; 7 bases match TRBD1. Losses at the gene ends were 5 bases for V and 4 bases for J; bases not matched to a gene: 1. CDR1 is WSHSY and CDR2 is SAAADI in the germline V gene. This CDR3 spans 12 amino acids. The DNA of the CDR3 is TGCGCCAGCAGTACAGGGGTCACTGAAGCTTTCTTT. Translating it yields CASSTGVTEAFF.

The rearrangement links TRBV2 to TRBJ1-1, with 8 nucleotides matching TRBD1. CDR1 is SNHLY, CDR2 FYNNEI, per germline. CDR3 length: 12 residues. After removal of 10 bases from V and 1 base from J, the junction contained 2 bases not matched to a gene. CDR3 DNA: TGTGCCACAGGGGGCCCGAACACTGAAGCTTTCTTT. It yields the protein CATGGPNTEAFF.

This clone was detected a few times. The CDR3 sequence: CASSVGDKNTEAFF. DNA of the CDR3: TGTGCCAGCAGCGTAGGGGACAAGAACACTGAAGCTTTCTTT. This chain uses TRBV9 with TRBJ1-1; tentatively, D is TRBD1 (6 bases). This CDR3 region has 14 residues. Per germline, CDR1 SGDLS and CDR2 YYNGEE. V lost 0 bases, J lost 1 base, and 7 bases lay in between. Full variable domain (missing parts from reference TRBV9 and TRBJ1-1): DSGVTQTPKHLITATGQRVTLRCSPRSGDLSVYWYQQSLDQGLQFLIQYYNGEERAKGNILERFSAQQFPDLHSELNLSSLELGDSALYFCASSVGDKNTEAFFGQGTRLTVV.

The gene calls are TRBV11-1 and TRBJ2-1; TRBD2 agrees at 8 bases. CDR3 length: 15 amino acids. J gave up 5 bases and V 2 bases, and 5 bases lay outside the gene matches. Germline assignment: CDR1 SGHAT and CDR2 FQDESV (reference sequence). In DNA, the CDR3 is TGTGCCAGCAGCTTAAGCGGGAGTGTCAACAATGAGCAGTTCTTC. As protein: CASSLSGSVNNEQFF.

V and J are TRBV28 and TRBJ2-7, with 8 bases that match TRBD1. This CDR3 comprises 17 residues. V dropped 2 bases and J dropped 0; count of bases not matched to a gene: 9. Per germline, CDR1 MDHEN and CDR2 SYDVKM. DNA for the CDR3: TGTGCCAGCAGTTTAACAATCAGGCAGGGGGCCTCCTACGAGCAGTACTTC. This gives the protein CASSLTIRQGASYEQYF.

The genes are TRBV7-2 and TRBJ1-2; D unclear. Per the germline V gene, CDR1 is SGHTA and CDR2 is FQGNSA. V lost 5 bases and J 10 bases, leaving 14 bases between the germline ends. The CDR3 contains 12 residues. The CDR3 region has the DNA TGTGCCAGCAGCCTATTTCAGGATGACTACACCTTC. Translation: CASSLFQDDYTF.

This clone was recorded only once. The rearrangement uses TRBV10-3 and TRBJ1-4, with D tentatively TRBD1 (6 bases). Germline assignment: CDR1 ENHRY and CDR2 SYGVKD. Trimming removed 0 bases from V and 8 bases from J, with 10 bases in between. The CDR3 is 14 residues long. The CDR3 protein is CAISESTGTEKLFF. The DNA for the CDR3 is TGTGCCATCAGTGAGTCGACAGGAACCGAAAAACTGTTTTTT.

The chain links TRBV4-1 to TRBJ1-5; tentatively, D is TRBD1 (5 bases). Germline V CDR1 and CDR2: MGHRA, YSYEKL. Deletions cut 0 bases from V and 4 bases from J, with 19 bases between. The CDR3 loop spans 18 amino acids. CDR3 sequence reads: CASSQDQGTGGRNQPQHF. Here the CDR3 DNA reads TGCGCCAGCAGCCAAGATCAGGGAACAGGCGGAAGAAATCAGCCCCAGCATTTT.

This chain uses TRBV19 with TRBJ1-2; D not resolved. CDR1 is LNHDA, CDR2 SQIVND, per germline (reference sequence). This CDR3 region has 15 residues. Deletions cut 2 bases from V and 3 bases from J, with 13 bases between. The chain's CDR3 is CASSIFELRDYGYTF. CDR3 nucleotide sequence: TGTGCCAGTAGTATATTTGAGCTACGGGACTATGGCTACACCTTC.

The genes are TRBV7-2 and TRBJ1-5, with D possibly TRBD1 on 5 matching bases. The CDR3 has 17 residues. Trimming stripped 5 bases from V and 5 bases from J, with 22 bases between. Germline lookup yields CDR1 SGHTA and CDR2 FQGNSA. The DNA for the CDR3 is TGTGCCAGCAGCCCGAAACCCCCGAGACAGATAGATCAGCCCCAGCATTTT. Its protein product is CASSPKPPRQIDQPQHF. Full variable domain (missing parts from reference TRBV7-2 and TRBJ1-5): GAGVSQSPSNKVTEKGKDVELRCDPISGHTALYWYRQSLGQGLEFLIYFQGNSAPDKSGLPSDRFSAERTGGSVSTLTIQRTQQEDSAVYLCASSPKPPRQIDQPQHFGDGTRLSIL.

The chain carries TRBV7-9 and TRBJ1-1; D possibly corresponds to TRBD1 (5 bases). The CDR3 is 15 amino acids. Germline V gene lookup returns CDR1 SEHNR and CDR2 FQNEAQ (reference sequence). V was cut by 5 bases and J by 1 base, with 14 bases left in between. This CDR3 reads CASSPTHRGNTEAFF. The CDR3 region has the DNA TGTGCCAGCAGCCCTACACATAGGGGGAACACTGAAGCTTTCTTT. The variable domain in full, with the rest retrieved from reference TRBV7-9 and TRBJ1-1, is DTGVSQNPRHKITKRGQNVTFRCDPISEHNRLYWYRQTLGQGPEFLTYFQNEAQLEKSRLLSDRFSAERPKGSFSTLEIQRTEQGDSAMYLCASSPTHRGNTEAFFGQGTRLTVV.

The chain links TRBV10-3 to TRBJ2-7; TRBD1 matches 9 bases. This CDR3 has 14 amino acids. Germline-derived CDR1 and CDR2 are ENHRY and SYGVKD. V lost 4 bases, J lost 2 bases, and 3 bases stayed unmatched. The CDR3 reads CAISVGQGTYEQYF. The CDR3 bases are TGTGCCATCAGTGTGGGACAGGGTACCTACGAGCAGTACTTC.

This clone has a handful of counts. The gene calls are TRBV27 and TRBJ2-7; 11 nucleotides match TRBD1. J lost 7 bases, V lost 6 bases, and 11 bases had no gene match. Germline V gene sequence: CDR1 MNHEY, CDR2 SMNVEV (reference sequence). This CDR3 region has 15 residues. The CDR3 spells CASRASGTGGSEQYF. The DNA of the CDR3 is TGTGCCAGCAGGGCCTCCGGGACAGGGGGGAGTGAGCAGTACTTC.

Notes on this clone: A read error may account for a junction end that differs from germline. The chain couples TRBV7-9 to TRBJ1-4; D possibly corresponds to TRBD1 (5 bases). The CDR3 runs 17 residues. CDR1 and CDR2 (germline): SEHNR, FQNEAQ (reference sequence). CDR3 protein: CSSSPRQSRTTNEKLFF. The CDR3 nucleotides are TGTTCCAGCAGCCCGAGACAGAGCCGGACAACTAATGAAAAACTGTTTTTT.